This T cell receptor (beta chain) was identified in a study of blood T cell repertoires in COVID-19 (dated by TCRdb to about 2020). At the level of the whole study: Samples covering the acute and convalescent phases of COVID-19 were provided by collaborators in the United States, Italy and Spain. The prospective study material was composed of cDNA or gDNA derived from T cells, B-cell-depleted T cells, or PBMCs. Subjects who had been exposed to COVID-19, were actively infected with it, or had recovered from it provided the deeply sampled blood TCRbeta repertoires that made up the dataset. The repertoires were made available in a free public database intended to serve as a resource for research on the immune response to SARS-CoV-2. The samples were drawn from two sources: the first 160 participants of the ongoing ImmuneRACE study, and 1,000 to 1,500 subjects contributed by 6 global collaborators. Sample metadata almost always included a de-identified subject ID, COVID-19 status, age in years and sex. HLA class I and class II types, where available, came from metadata supplied by the sample provider rather than from assay-based typing. Results and caveats for the whole study, not just this receptor: The quantity of clinical and demographic metadata differed by source and by participant and was supplied without curation.

Comment on this clone: The target of this receptor is not known. Base qualities are not provided; no much larger clone lies one nucleotide away.

TCRbeta CDR3 regions were amplified from genomic DNA using the immunoSEQ Assay, a bias-controlled multiplex PCR. The paper's data handling went like this. Nucleated cell counts per sample were estimated from amplification of reference gene primers within the assay. To quantify the absolute abundance of each unique TCRbeta CDR3 rearrangement, sequence reads were collapsed and filtered. For each sample, productive Simpson clonality was calculated as the square root of Simpson's diversity index over productive rearrangements. TCRdb's version of the immuneACCESS table is confined to in-frame rearrangements and falls short of the full clone set. An unresolved V gene accounts for under half of the shortfall where checked; the remainder is of unknown origin. The V and J calls and the clone size are those of that table, but D and trimming were determined from the DNA. The sample records under 150,000 clones, around 81% of which are singletons. 10% to 15% of the sample comes from the top ten.

Whole blood was collected in K2EDTA tubes by collaborating institutions according to the institutions' own protocols. For TCRbeta analysis, collaborator samples were shipped as frozen whole blood, as isolated PBMCs, or as DNA extracted from either sample type. The CDR3 starts with the cysteine, ends with the phenylalanine, and has 16 residues. Here the CDR3 DNA is all that survives: 48 bases in frame from base 1. CDR1 and CDR2, looked up from the germline V gene (reference sequence), are SGHKS and YYEKEE. Compared with germline, V lacks 2 bases and J lacks 0 bases; bases without a gene match: 6. The V gene is TRBV5-5 and the J gene is TRBJ2-3, and 7 bases in between align with TRBD1. This clonotype was sampled from a man aged 55 to 70 with active or convalescent COVID-19. Sequencing used peripheral blood. Read as DNA, the sequence is TGTGCCAGCAGCTTACGGACAGGAGATAGCACAGATACGCAGTATTTT. Its protein reads: CASSLRTGDSTDTQYF.